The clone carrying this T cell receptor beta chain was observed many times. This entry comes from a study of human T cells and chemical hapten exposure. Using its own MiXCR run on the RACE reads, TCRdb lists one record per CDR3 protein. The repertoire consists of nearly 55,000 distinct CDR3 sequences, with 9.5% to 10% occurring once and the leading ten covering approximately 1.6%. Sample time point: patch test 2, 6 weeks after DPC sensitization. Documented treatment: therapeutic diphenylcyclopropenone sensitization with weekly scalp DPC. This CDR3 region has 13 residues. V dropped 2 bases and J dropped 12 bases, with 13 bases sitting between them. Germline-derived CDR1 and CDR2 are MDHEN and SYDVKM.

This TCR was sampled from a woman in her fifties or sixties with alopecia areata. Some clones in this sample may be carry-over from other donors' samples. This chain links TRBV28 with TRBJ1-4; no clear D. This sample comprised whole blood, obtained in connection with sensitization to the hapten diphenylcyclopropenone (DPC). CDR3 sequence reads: CASSLGLSKELFF. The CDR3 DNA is TGTGCCAGCAGTTTAGGGTTGTCGAAGGAACTGTTTTTT.